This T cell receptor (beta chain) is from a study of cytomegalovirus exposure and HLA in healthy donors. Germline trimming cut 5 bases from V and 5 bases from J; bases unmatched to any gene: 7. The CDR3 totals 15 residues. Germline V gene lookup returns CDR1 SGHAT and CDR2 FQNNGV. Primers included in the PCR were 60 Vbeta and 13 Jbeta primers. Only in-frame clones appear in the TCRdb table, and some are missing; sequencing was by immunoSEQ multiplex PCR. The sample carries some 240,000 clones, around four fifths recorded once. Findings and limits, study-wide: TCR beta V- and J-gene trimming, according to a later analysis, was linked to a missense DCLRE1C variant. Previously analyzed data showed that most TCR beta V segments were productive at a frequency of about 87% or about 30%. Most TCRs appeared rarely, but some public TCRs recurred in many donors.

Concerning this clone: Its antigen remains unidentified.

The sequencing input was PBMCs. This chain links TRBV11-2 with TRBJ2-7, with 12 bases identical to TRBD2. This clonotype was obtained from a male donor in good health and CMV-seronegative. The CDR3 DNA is TGTGCCAGCAGCCCCTCGACTAGCGGGAGCGACGAGCAGTACTTC. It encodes CASSPSTSGSDEQYF.